This entry is about one T cell receptor (beta chain). Its specificity is not known. Four PCR rounds used nested alpha and beta constant region primers plus the SP2 primer. Reverse transcription of blood and skin TCR RNA was primed at alpha and beta constant regions. TCRdb independently ran MiXCR on the 5' RACE reads; one entry per CDR3 protein. This sample yields approximately 58,000 distinct CDR3 sequences, of which 5.5% to 8.5% are seen a single time; roughly 9.7% belongs to the top ten. V was clipped by 0 bases and J by 6 bases, with 11 bases between them. CDR3 length equals 14 residues. CDR1 LGHNA and CDR2 YNFKEQ come from the germline V gene. The sample originates from a study of naive and memory T cell subsets. Study findings and constraints: The RNA method is potentially sensitive to activation and differentiation changes.

A UMI-containing oligonucleotide was joined by 3' ligation to the TCR cDNA template. Whole blood, 2.5 ml, came from adult healthy volunteers. Cells were not sorted; total RNA input targeted about 1 to 1000 ng. The origin of this receptor is a male donor in good health. The rearrangement uses TRBV4-2 and TRBJ1-2; unclear D gene. CDR3 in amino acids: CASSQDMPSDGYTF. The CDR3 nucleotides are TGTGCCAGCAGCCAAGATATGCCCTCCGATGGCTACACCTTC.